The present T cell receptor beta chain was sequenced within a study of shared clonotypes between healthy human individuals. Study-wide points: Having only a few donors restricted how much genetic and exposure-history diversity was captured.

All of the donors resided in Nashville, Tennessee, and each was a Caucasian adult. Replicate PCRs from sorted subsets contained roughly 200 ng DNA, which is approximately 30,000 T cell genomes. TCRdb's table, derived via immunoSEQ multiplex PCR, lists solely in-frame clones and lacks some. The data contain a few million clones, just under 95% of them singletons. The CDR3 has 15 residues. Worth noting for this clone: The antigen remains unidentified.

The chain employs TRBV21-1 and TRBJ1-1; TRBD1 reflects the table's D call only, with no check against the DNA. TRBV21-1 counts as a pseudogene. The origin of this receptor is a man between 18 and 35 years old in good health. Some clones in this sample may be carry-over from other donors' samples. Sequencing was performed on naive CD4+ T cells from PBMCs. Subset meaning: CD45RA+ positively selected. The CDR3 region has the DNA TGTGCCAGCAGCTTCGGACAGGTTGGCATCACTGAAGCTTTCTTT. Residues: CASSFGQVGITEAFF.